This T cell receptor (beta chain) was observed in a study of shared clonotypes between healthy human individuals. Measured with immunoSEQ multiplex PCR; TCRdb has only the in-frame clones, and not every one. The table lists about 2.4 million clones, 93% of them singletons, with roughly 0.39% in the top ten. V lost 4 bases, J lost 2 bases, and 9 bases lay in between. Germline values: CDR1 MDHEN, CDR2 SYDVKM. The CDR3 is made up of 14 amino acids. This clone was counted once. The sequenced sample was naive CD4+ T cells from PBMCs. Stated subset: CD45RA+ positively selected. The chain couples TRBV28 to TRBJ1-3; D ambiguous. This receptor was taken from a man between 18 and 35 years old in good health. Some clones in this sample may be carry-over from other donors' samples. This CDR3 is CASSSQPPGNTIYF. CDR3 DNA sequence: TGTGCCAGCAGTTCCCAACCCCCTGGAAACACCATATATTTT.